The rows below give T cell receptor beta chains drawn from one sample of a study of blood T cell repertoires in COVID-19. The data were produced by immunoSEQ multiplex PCR, yet TCRdb's version contains in-frame clones alone and is incomplete. The sample has 40,000 to 55,000 clones, about 90% seen once. The sample comprised peripheral blood. Receptor source: a man in his 70s with active COVID-19. Each CDR3 is given with its conserved first and last residue. The D gene is left open where the match is weak. Some rows have no size entry. The others give once, few or many, or a class for an expanded clone.

d_gene: TRBD2; j_gene: TRBJ2-1; v_gene: TRBV7-7; abundance: -; CDR3aa: CASSRGTSGYNEQFF; CDR3nt: TGTGCTAGCAGCCGAGGGACTAGCGGGTACAATGAGCAGTTCTTC
d_gene: -; j_gene: TRBJ2-1; v_gene: TRBV11-3; abundance: -; CDR3aa: CASSLLGGEQFF; CDR3nt: TGTGCCAGCAGCCTCCTGGGGGGTGAGCAGTTCTTC
d_gene: -; j_gene: TRBJ2-3; v_gene: TRBV6-2/TRBV6-3; abundance: -; CDR3aa: CASSYSETSTDTQYF; CDR3nt: TGTGCCAGCAGTTACTCGGAGACTAGCACAGATACGCAGTATTTT
d_gene: TRBD1; j_gene: TRBJ1-2; v_gene: TRBV28; abundance: -; CDR3aa: CASSSLRTGDSYGYTF; CDR3nt: TGTGCCAGCAGTTCTTTAAGGACAGGGGATAGCTATGGCTACACCTTC
d_gene: TRBD2; j_gene: TRBJ2-2; v_gene: TRBV2; abundance: -; CDR3aa: CASRTGGAGELFF; CDR3nt: TGTGCCAGCCGAACTGGGGGGGCCGGGGAGCTGTTTTTT
d_gene: TRBD1; j_gene: TRBJ1-5; v_gene: TRBV7-2; abundance: -; CDR3aa: CASSSEGQTSNQPQHF; CDR3nt: TGTGCCAGCAGCTCCGAGGGACAGACAAGCAATCAGCCCCAGCATTTT
d_gene: -; j_gene: TRBJ1-5; v_gene: TRBV5-1; abundance: -; CDR3aa: CASSLVARGTYSNQPQHF; CDR3nt: TGCGCCAGCAGCTTGGTGGCCAGGGGTACTTATAGCAATCAGCCCCAGCATTTT
d_gene: -; j_gene: TRBJ2-2; v_gene: TRBV2; abundance: -; CDR3aa: CASSVDSTGELFF; CDR3nt: TGTGCCAGCAGTGTTGACAGCACCGGGGAGCTGTTTTTT
d_gene: TRBD2; j_gene: TRBJ2-3; v_gene: TRBV2; abundance: -; CDR3aa: CASSPQTSGYFTDTQYF; CDR3nt: TGTGCCAGCAGTCCCCAGACTAGCGGGTACTTTACAGATACGCAGTATTTT
d_gene: TRBD1; j_gene: TRBJ1-5; v_gene: TRBV7-9; abundance: -; CDR3aa: CASSSTGGNQPQHF; CDR3nt: TGTGCCAGCAGTTCAACAGGGGGCAATCAGCCCCAGCATTTT
d_gene: -; j_gene: TRBJ2-1; v_gene: TRBV6-1; abundance: -; CDR3aa: CASSEWGLAYNEQFF; CDR3nt: TGTGCCAGCAGTGAATGGGGGCTAGCCTACAATGAGCAGTTCTTC
d_gene: -; j_gene: TRBJ1-2; v_gene: TRBV11-2; abundance: -; CDR3aa: CASSLDGPRTSKYGYTF; CDR3nt: TGTGCCAGCAGCTTAGACGGCCCCAGGACAAGCAAGTATGGCTACACCTTC
d_gene: TRBD1; j_gene: TRBJ2-3; v_gene: TRBV18; abundance: -; CDR3aa: CASSPPGQGGYTQYF; CDR3nt: TGTGCCAGCTCACCACCGGGACAGGGTGGTTATACGCAGTATTTT
d_gene: -; j_gene: TRBJ1-2; v_gene: TRBV11-1; abundance: few; CDR3aa: CASSLGGADYTF; CDR3nt: TGTGCCAGCAGCTTAGGCGGCGCAGACTACACCTTC
d_gene: TRBD1; j_gene: TRBJ1-1; v_gene: TRBV28; abundance: -; CDR3aa: CASVTGGGTEAFF; CDR3nt: TGTGCCAGCGTAACAGGGGGCGGCACTGAAGCTTTCTTT
d_gene: -; j_gene: TRBJ1-4; v_gene: TRBV28; abundance: -; CDR3aa: CASTSGGVGSVEKLFF; CDR3nt: TGTGCCAGCACTTCGGGGGGCGTAGGATCCGTGGAAAAACTGTTTTTT
d_gene: TRBD1; j_gene: TRBJ1-6; v_gene: TRBV12-3/TRBV12-4; abundance: -; CDR3aa: CASKGLQGSPLHF; CDR3nt: TGTGCCAGCAAGGGGTTACAGGGGTCACCCCTCCACTTT
d_gene: TRBD2; j_gene: TRBJ2-3; v_gene: TRBV10-2; abundance: -; CDR3aa: CASSDLAGGSTDTQYF; CDR3nt: TGCGCCAGCAGTGATTTGGCGGGGGGGTCCACAGATACGCAGTATTTT
d_gene: TRBD1; j_gene: TRBJ1-3; v_gene: TRBV7-2; abundance: -; CDR3aa: CASSLGIGGLSGNTIYF; CDR3nt: TGTGCCAGCAGCTTAGGTATAGGGGGCCTCTCTGGAAACACCATATATTTT